The 16 T cell receptor beta chains presented below share a single source sample, sequenced in a study of identical twins. Each CDR3 protein gets one entry after TCRdb re-called the 5' RACE reads with MiXCR. The table has approximately 600,000 distinct CDR3 sequences, around 9.6% seen once. Another study also made use of these data, one on yellow fever vaccine responses in identical twins.

Sequencing was done on a sample of PBMCs. The receptors were gathered from a woman between 18 and 29 years old in good health.

This clonotype was picked up a small number of times. The chain couples TRBV18 to TRBJ2-3, with D perhaps TRBD1 (5 bases). The CDR3 loop spans 18 amino acids. V was trimmed by 2 bases and J by 0 bases, leaving 18 bases between them. In germline, CDR1 is KGHSH, CDR2 LQKENI. For the CDR3, the DNA is TGTGCCAGCTCACCAGTGGGGCCAGCCCCTACTAGCACAGATACGCAGTATTTT. Protein: CASSPVGPAPTSTDTQYF.

This clonotype came up many times. The CDR3 loop is CASSLAGLPYEQYF. The DNA of the CDR3 is TGTGCCAGCAGTCTTGCGGGACTCCCCTACGAGCAGTACTTC. This chain uses TRBV27 with TRBJ2-7, with TRBD2 as a possible D gene (6 bases). The CDR3 consists of 14 residues. Per germline, CDR1 MNHEY and CDR2 SMNVEV (reference sequence). V was shortened by 5 bases and J by 2 bases, with 13 bases between the two germline ends.

In this sample, this clonotype turned up many times. V usage is TRBV29-1 and J usage is TRBJ2-7, with D perhaps matching TRBD2 (6 bases). The length of the CDR3 is 13 residues. Germline-derived CDR1 and CDR2 are SQVTM and ANQGSEA. Deletions cut 4 bases from V and 3 bases from J, with 13 bases between. CDR3: CSVVSRGYYEQYF. The CDR3 DNA sequence: TGCAGCGTTGTTAGTCGGGGGTACTACGAGCAGTACTTC.

This clonotype was seen ten or more times. The rearrangement uses TRBV7-9 and TRBJ1-4; no clear D gene. V lost 2 bases and J lost 9, with 13 bases in between. Germline CDR1 reads SEHNR; CDR2 reads FQNEAQ (reference sequence). This CDR3 has 14 residues. The CDR3 DNA reads as TGTGCCAGCAGCTTACGGACCGAAAATCAAAAACTGTTTTTT. Translating it yields CASSLRTENQKLFF. The entire variable domain, with the rest obtained from reference TRBV7-9 and TRBJ1-4, is as follows: DTGVSQNPRHKITKRGQNVTFRCDPISEHNRLYWYRQTLGQGPEFLTYFQNEAQLEKSRLLSDRFSAERPKGSFSTLEIQRTEQGDSAMYLCASSLRTENQKLFFGSGTQLSVL.

This clonotype has at least ten counts. The rearrangement links TRBV5-1 to TRBJ2-7; the D gene is possibly TRBD1 (5 bases). The CDR3 length is 14 residues. The V and J ends lost 0 bases and 3 bases respectively, with 10 bases between them. CDR1 is SGHRS and CDR2 is YFSETQ in the germline V gene. DNA for the CDR3: TGCGCCAGCAGCTTGGGAGACAGTCACTACGAGCAGTACTTC. Protein product: CASSLGDSHYEQYF.

A few counts support this clonotype. The chain carries TRBV7-8 and TRBJ2-1; 13 nucleotides line up with TRBD2. CDR3 length equals 19 residues. The J segment lost 2 bases and the V segment lost 5 bases, leaving 12 bases of the junction unmatched. Germline V lookup: CDR1 SGHVS, CDR2 FQNEAQ. The CDR3 here is CASSHNTGTSGVPYNEQFF. CDR3 DNA sequence: TGTGCCAGCAGCCATAATACCGGGACTAGCGGGGTTCCCTACAATGAGCAGTTCTTC.

The V and J genes are TRBV15 and TRBJ2-1, with 11 bases lining up with TRBD2. This CDR3 has 15 amino acids. Germline assignment: CDR1 LNHNV and CDR2 YYDKDF (reference sequence). V shed 5 bases, J shed 8 bases, and the junction held 8 bases outside the gene matches. The CDR3: CATSGSGGAVHEQFF. In DNA, the CDR3 is TGTGCCACCAGCGGTAGCGGGGGGGCCGTACATGAGCAGTTCTTC.

On this clonotype itself: The junction shows a germline mismatch at one end, possibly a read error. This chain links TRBV7-9 with TRBJ2-3, with 12 bases lining up with TRBD1. Looked up from germline, CDR1 is SEHNR and CDR2 is FQNEAQ (reference sequence). This CDR3 has 12 amino acids. The CDR3 region has the DNA TGTGCCAGCAGCTCGATACCGGGACAGGGGGCCTTT. This codes for CASSSIPGQGAF.

The rearrangement links TRBV29-1 to TRBJ2-7; no clear D gene. The CDR3 has 10 residues. Germline V gene lookup returns CDR1 SQVTM and CDR2 ANQGSEA. V gave up 7 bases and J gave up 5 bases, with 9 bases separating them. The CDR3 DNA reads TGCAGCGCCAGGCATAACGAGCAGTACTTC. This sequence encodes CSARHNEQYF.

This clonotype showed up many times. The chain uses TRBV20-1 and TRBJ1-1; tentative D call: TRBD1 (5 bases). The CDR3 covers 14 residues. From germline, CDR1 is DFQATT and CDR2 SNEGSKA (reference sequence). Trimming stripped 3 bases from V and 1 base from J, with 12 bases between. The CDR3: CSARPIDRNTEAFF. The CDR3 nucleotides are TGCAGTGCTAGGCCCATCGACAGGAACACTGAAGCTTTCTTT.

The chain joins TRBV18 to TRBJ2-7; no clear D gene. The ends were cut back, 0 bases at V and 3 bases at J, with 9 bases in the middle. CDR1 KGHSH and CDR2 LQKENI come from the germline V gene. This CDR3 contains 14 residues. Written as DNA, the CDR3 is TGTGCCAGCTCACCACCGACGGCGAACTACGAGCAGTACTTC. Translating gives CASSPPTANYEQYF.

This clonotype was seen only a few times. The rearrangement links TRBV6-2 or TRBV6-3 to TRBJ2-2, with D tentatively TRBD1 or TRBD2 (5 bases each). Per the germline V gene, CDR1 is MNHEY and CDR2 is SVGEGT. There are 18 residues in the CDR3. Trimming left V 5 bases short and J 8 bases short, with 27 bases between. As DNA, the CDR3 is TGTGCCAGCAGTCTACTCATCAGGGCGCGGGCGCGAACTGGGGAGCTGTTTTTT. Translating gives CASSLLIRARARTGELFF.

J is TRBJ2-1 and V is TRBV29-1; the D gene is possibly TRBD1 (5 bases). V lost 0 bases and J lost 4, with 10 bases in between. The CDR3 sequence is 14 residues long. Germline CDR1 and CDR2: SQVTM and ANQGSEA. Here the CDR3 DNA reads TGCAGCGTTGAAGAGCAGGGCGGATACAATGAGCAGTTCTTC. Amino acids: CSVEEQGGYNEQFF.

The chain uses TRBV27 and TRBJ1-6; TRBD1 agrees at 10 bases. The trim removed 2 bases at V and 6 bases at J, leaving 4 bases unmatched. Germline CDR1 MNHEY, CDR2 SMNVEV (reference sequence). The CDR3 is 16 residues long. CDR3 bases: TGTGCCAGCAGTTTAGGGGGACAGGGGCCTAATTCACCCCTCCACTTT. Amino acids: CASSLGGQGPNSPLHF.

This clonotype was seen ten or more times. The V and J genes are TRBV3-1 and TRBJ1-4; weak D call: TRBD1 (5 bases). This CDR3 has 13 residues. The V and J ends lost 0 bases and 7 bases respectively, with 6 bases between them. Germline-derived CDR1 and CDR2 are LGHDT and YNNKEL (reference sequence). In DNA, the CDR3 is TGTGCCAGCAGCCAAGATGGGGGTGAAAAACTGTTTTTT. Residues: CASSQDGGEKLFF.

The chain joins TRBV7-6 to TRBJ2-7; 9 nucleotides match TRBD1. This CDR3 is built from 14 residues. Germline assignment: CDR1 SGHVS and CDR2 FNYEAQ. The J segment lost 7 bases and the V segment lost 4 bases, leaving 8 bases of the junction unmatched. The CDR3 reads CASSSPGTGKEQYF. The CDR3 bases are TGTGCCAGCAGCTCCCCCGGGACAGGGAAGGAGCAGTACTTC.